Listed here is a single T cell receptor (beta chain). This CDR3 is 16 amino acids long. Germline CDR1 is LNHNV and CDR2 is YYDKDF (reference sequence). Trimming stripped 0 bases from V and 1 base from J, with 12 bases between. These data come from a study of blood T cell repertoires in COVID-19. Across the study: Samples came from the United States, Italy and Spain, spanning acute and convalescent COVID-19.

Some clones are missing from TCRdb's copy, which holds only in-frame ones; the method was immunoSEQ multiplex PCR. Of about 150,000 clones detected, roughly 86% appear once; the ten largest clones hold approximately 2.6%. The TCR comes from an elderly woman with COVID-19, enrolled during active disease. Sequencing used peripheral blood. The genes are TRBV15 and TRBJ1-1; D is possibly TRBD1 (5 bases). The CDR3 loop reads CATSRDLGLGNTEAFF. CDR3 in DNA: TGTGCCACCAGCAGAGATCTGGGACTTGGGAACACTGAAGCTTTCTTT.